These T cell receptor beta chains were read from a single sample in a study of blood T cell repertoires in COVID-19. Sequencing used immunoSEQ multiplex PCR; TCRdb keeps in-frame clones, though not all of them. The repertoire consists of roughly 20,000 clones, with 70% to 90% occurring once and the leading ten covering 9.5% to 12%. The sequenced material came from peripheral blood. The receptors originated from a human donor in a cohort sampled during active COVID-19. Each CDR3 is given with its conserved first and last residue. A D gene is named only where the DNA matches it firmly. Clone size is given for some rows only: seen once, a few or many times, or a class if the clone is expanded.

j_call d_call v_call clone_size cdr3_nt cdr3_aa
TRBJ1-2 . TRBV19 . TGTGCCAGTACCAATGGGGCAGGCCGAACTAACTATGGCTACACCTTC CASTNGAGRTNYGYTF
TRBJ1-1 . TRBV30 few TGTGCCTGGAGTAGCGGGGGATGGGACACTGAAGCTTTCTTT CAWSSGGWDTEAFF
TRBJ1-1 . TRBV6-5 . TGTGCCAGCAGTCGGGGGGGTAACACTGAAGCTTTCTTT CASSRGGNTEAFF
TRBJ1-2 TRBD1 TRBV29-1 . TGCAGCGTTGGCCAACCCGGGACAGGGGCCTATGGCTACACCTTC CSVGQPGTGAYGYTF
TRBJ1-5 . TRBV2 . TGTGCCAGCGGGGGGTCACGGGATCGGAATCAGCCCCAGCATTTT CASGGSRDRNQPQHF
TRBJ2-7 TRBD2 TRBV9 . TGTGCCAGCAGCGTAGCAGCGGGAGGCTACGAGCAGTACTTC CASSVAAGGYEQYF
TRBJ2-1 TRBD2 TRBV10-3 . TGTGCCATCAGTGATGGACTAGCGGGAGAAAATGCCGATGAGCAGTTCTTC CAISDGLAGENADEQFF
TRBJ2-3 . TRBV7-3 . TGTGCCAGCGGGCAGGGAGATACGCAGTATTTT CASGQGDTQYF
TRBJ1-2 . TRBV25-1 . TGTGCCAGCAGTTACGAGGATGGCTACACCTTC CASSYEDGYTF
TRBJ2-1 TRBD2 TRBV18 . TGTGCCAGCTCACCCCAACCGGGACTAGTCGTTCGTAATGAGCAGTTCTTC CASSPQPGLVVRNEQFF
TRBJ1-4 TRBD1 TRBV11-2 . TGTGCCAGCAGCTTAAACAATAGGGGGCTCAGTAGGAACGAAAAACTGTTTTTT CASSLNNRGLSRNEKLFF
TRBJ1-5 . TRBV19 . TGTGCCAGTAGTATCGGAGAGAGGCGAATGGGTCAGCCCCAGCATTTT CASSIGERRMGQPQHF
TRBJ2-1 . TRBV5-1 . TGCGCCAGCAGACCAGATAAAAATGAGCAGTTCTTC CASRPDKNEQFF
TRBJ1-2 . TRBV3-1/TRBV3-2 . TGTGCCAGCAGCCAAGTTGCGGGGGGAACTATGGGCTACACCTTC CASSQVAGGTMGYTF
TRBJ2-7 TRBD2 TRBV6-4 . TGTGCCAGCAGTGACGGGACTAGCGGGAGCGAGCAGTACTTC CASSDGTSGSEQYF
TRBJ1-1 TRBD1 TRBV6-5 . TGTGCCAGCAAAAAGACAGGGCAGAACACTGAAGCTTTCTTT CASKKTGQNTEAFF
TRBJ2-1 TRBD2 TRBV4-1 . TGCGCCAGCAGCCGCGGGCTCCTAGCGGGCAATGAGCAGTTCTTC CASSRGLLAGNEQFF
TRBJ2-1 . TRBV24-1 . TGTGCCACCAGTGCTGACTCTCGTGGTAACTACAATGAGCAGTTCTTC CATSADSRGNYNEQFF
TRBJ2-1 TRBD2 TRBV14 . TGTGCCAGCAGCCCCAGGACTAGCCCCTACAATGAGCAGTTCTTC CASSPRTSPYNEQFF
TRBJ2-6 . TRBV27 . TGTGCCAGTCAGGGTAGGGGGGCCAACGTCCTGACTTTC CASQGRGANVLTF
TRBJ2-5 TRBD2 TRBV6-5 . TGTGCCAGCAGTTCCCTCCGGGCGGGGGAGGGCGAGACCCAGTACTTC CASSSLRAGEGETQYF
TRBJ1-6 . TRBV28 . TGTGCCAGCAGTTTCCCGGGATCTGGGGATTCACCCCTCCACTTT CASSFPGSGDSPLHF
TRBJ2-7 . TRBV6-5 . TGTGCCACCCACGAACAGGCCCGCTCCTACGAGCAGTACTTC CATHEQARSYEQYF
TRBJ2-7 TRBD2 TRBV7-6 . TGTGCCAGCAGCATGGGACTAGCGGGTAGCAACGAGCAGTACTTC CASSMGLAGSNEQYF
TRBJ2-7 . TRBV19 . TGTGCCAGTAGCCCAACTACCACCTACGAGCAGTACTTC CASSPTTTYEQYF
TRBJ2-7 . TRBV18 . TGTGCCAGCTCACCACCGGGACTCTCCTACGAGCAGTACTTC CASSPPGLSYEQYF
TRBJ2-1 TRBD2 TRBV2 . TGTGCCAGCAGTGACTCTAGCGGGAGCCCCCAGGGGAATGAGCAGTTCTTC CASSDSSGSPQGNEQFF
TRBJ2-7 TRBD2 TRBV7-9 . TGTGCCAGCAGCCCTAGCGGGAGCTCTTCCTACGAGCAGTACTTC CASSPSGSSSYEQYF
TRBJ2-7 . TRBV3-1/TRBV3-2 . TGTGCCAGCAGCCAAGAGGAATGGGGCGCCACCTACGAGCAGTACTTC CASSQEEWGATYEQYF
TRBJ2-3 . TRBV6-1 few TGTGCCAGCAGTGAACTAGTAGATACGCAGTATTTT CASSELVDTQYF
TRBJ2-3 TRBD2 TRBV4-2 . TGTGCCAGCAGCCAAGCGGGGGGAGGAGATACGCAGTATTTT CASSQAGGGDTQYF
TRBJ1-2 TRBD1 TRBV19 . TGTGCCACCAAGGGCCCGGGACAGGGGGCTGTATGGTATGGCTACACCTTC CATKGPGQGAVWYGYTF
TRBJ2-7 TRBD1 TRBV7-9 . TGTGCCAGCAGCCACAGAGACAGGGGAAACTACGAGCAGTACTTC CASSHRDRGNYEQYF
TRBJ1-5 TRBD1 TRBV7-2 . TGTGCCAGCAGCTCCGGACAGGGGTCGAGGCCCCAGCATTTT CASSSGQGSRPQHF
TRBJ1-5 TRBD1 TRBV28 . TGTGCCAGCAGGGGGACAGGGGGCGTGGGCAATCAGCCCCAGCATTTT CASRGTGGVGNQPQHF
TRBJ2-5 . TRBV25-1 once TGTGCCAGCAACCAGGGTTTAGGGACCCAGTACTTC CASNQGLGTQYF
TRBJ2-1 . TRBV6-5 . TGTGCCAGCAGTTATGGGCGGGACGGTGGTGAGCAGTTCTTC CASSYGRDGGEQFF
TRBJ1-3 . TRBV3-1/TRBV3-2 . TGTGCCAGCAGCCTGCGCCTCGTGGCAGGGGTCGCCTCTGGAAACACCATATATTTT CASSLRLVAGVASGNTIYF
TRBJ2-2 TRBD2 TRBV10-3 . TGTGCCATCAGTGAGTTTGCGGGAGCGAACACCGGGGAGCTGTTTTTT CAISEFAGANTGELFF
TRBJ2-2 . TRBV19 . TGTGCCAGTAGTATACTGGGGGCAGCGAACACCGGGGAGCTGTTTTTT CASSILGAANTGELFF
TRBJ2-2 TRBD1 TRBV9 . TGTGCCAGCAGCGTAGAACAGGGGACGATAGGAAACACCGGGGAGCTGTTTTTT CASSVEQGTIGNTGELFF
TRBJ2-1 TRBD2 TRBV5-1 . TGCGCCAGCAGCGGGGCTCTAGCGGGAGTTGACTACAATGAGCAGTTCTTC CASSGALAGVDYNEQFF
TRBJ2-3 TRBD2 TRBV15 . TGTGCCACCAGCAGAGATCGTAGCGGGCGAACAGATACGCAGTATTTT CATSRDRSGRTDTQYF
TRBJ1-6 TRBD1 TRBV9 . TGTGCCAGCAGCCCAACGGGACAGGGGACTTCACCCCTCCACTTT CASSPTGQGTSPLHF